This T cell receptor beta chain came from a study of T cell repertoires in ileal Crohn's disease. Here immunoSEQ multiplex PCR was the method, and the copy in TCRdb shows in-frame clones only, minus some. Found here are 6,800 or so clones, around four fifths of them singletons; the top ten hold less than 3%. The CDR3 is made up of 15 amino acids. CDR1 and CDR2 from the germline V gene are SEHNR and FQNEAQ (reference sequence). V was clipped by 7 bases and J by 6 bases; unmatched bases: 8. Sequencing input: ileal tissue. The V call is TRBV7-9, the J call TRBJ2-1; the match to TRBD1 covers 11 bases. This receptor was identified in an adult with Crohn's disease. The CDR3 sequence is CASTKGDRGSNEQFF. Written as DNA, the CDR3 is TGTGCCAGCACGAAGGGGGACAGGGGGAGCAATGAGCAGTTCTTC. The full variable domain, completed using reference TRBV7-9 and TRBJ2-1, is DTGVSQNPRHKITKRGQNVTFRCDPISEHNRLYWYRQTLGQGPEFLTYFQNEAQLEKSRLLSDRFSAERPKGSFSTLEIQRTEQGDSAMYLCASTKGDRGSNEQFFGPGTRLTVL.